This TCR beta chain came from a study of blood T cell repertoires in COVID-19. Study-level information: Whether acute or convalescent, the COVID-19 samples came from the United States, Italy and Spain. From T cells, B-cell-depleted T cells, or PBMCs came the material, which was cDNA or gDNA.

Authors' data handling: Reference gene primer amplification in the assay estimated nucleated cell counts. Clones were read by immunoSEQ multiplex PCR, and TCRdb kept only the in-frame ones, dropping some. V, J and clone size are those of that table, while D and trimming were read from the DNA. The sample consists of about 200,000 clones, roughly 86% of them appearing once. The V and J ends lost 0 bases and 2 bases, in that order; junction bases with no gene match: 7. The germline V gene has CDR1 SGHRS and CDR2 YFSETQ. This CDR3 region has 16 residues. The receptor was derived from a woman in her 40s with acute or convalescent COVID-19. Input material: peripheral blood. This sequence joins TRBV5-1 and TRBJ2-7, with 8 bases lining up with TRBD1. CDR3 in DNA: TGCGCCAGCAGCTTGGGCCTCCGGACAGGGCCCTACGAGCAGTACTTC. Translated, it gives CASSLGLRTGPYEQYF.